This TCR beta chain stems from a study of blood T cell repertoires in COVID-19. Background on the study: Collection of acute and convalescent COVID-19 samples took place in the United States, Italy and Spain.

Germline CDR1 and CDR2: LNHDA and SQIVND (reference sequence). V was clipped by 10 bases and J by 1 base, with 14 bases between them. CDR3 size: 14 residues. Authors' processing steps: Counts of nucleated cells, estimated from reference gene primer amplification, were obtained. Only in-frame clones appear in the TCRdb table, and some are missing; sequencing was by immunoSEQ multiplex PCR. Clone size and V and J calls were adopted from that table, with D and trimming inferred from the DNA. This table has around 250,000 clones, 80% to 90% appearing once. This receptor was obtained from a middle-aged man with active or convalescent COVID-19. The chain combines TRBV19 with TRBJ1-5; D remains ambiguous. Sequencing was performed on peripheral blood. This chain's CDR3 is CATNTPGSNQPQHF. The CDR3 DNA sequence: TGTGCCACCAATACTCCGGGGAGCAATCAGCCCCAGCATTTT.